The 2 T cell receptor beta chains in this list originate from one sample, sequenced in a study of cytomegalovirus exposure and HLA in healthy donors. TCRdb keeps only in-frame clones here, not all; method: immunoSEQ multiplex PCR. Seen here are roughly 250,000 clones, approximately 83% observed once, and the top ten hold around 1.2%. Sequencing was carried out using PBMCs. Every receptor here comes from a young woman in good health and CMV-seropositive.

The chain carries TRBV19 and TRBJ2-3, with 10 positions matching TRBD2. Germline CDR1 is LNHDA and CDR2 is SQIVND (reference sequence). V lost 5 bases to trimming and J lost 6 bases; unmatched junction nucleotides: 11. The CDR3 contains 16 residues. The CDR3 region is CASSPRLAGVSDTQYF. CDR3 DNA sequence: TGTGCCAGTAGTCCCCGGCTAGCGGGAGTATCGGATACGCAGTATTTT.

This rearrangement joins TRBV2 to TRBJ1-2, with 8 positions matching TRBD1. Germline V gene sequence: CDR1 SNHLY, CDR2 FYNNEI. Trimming removed 5 bases from V and 5 bases from J; junction bases left unmatched: 4. The CDR3 has 13 residues. The CDR3, as DNA: TGTGCCAGCAGTCCCCAGGGGGCGTATGGCTACACCTTC. It specifies CASSPQGAYGYTF.